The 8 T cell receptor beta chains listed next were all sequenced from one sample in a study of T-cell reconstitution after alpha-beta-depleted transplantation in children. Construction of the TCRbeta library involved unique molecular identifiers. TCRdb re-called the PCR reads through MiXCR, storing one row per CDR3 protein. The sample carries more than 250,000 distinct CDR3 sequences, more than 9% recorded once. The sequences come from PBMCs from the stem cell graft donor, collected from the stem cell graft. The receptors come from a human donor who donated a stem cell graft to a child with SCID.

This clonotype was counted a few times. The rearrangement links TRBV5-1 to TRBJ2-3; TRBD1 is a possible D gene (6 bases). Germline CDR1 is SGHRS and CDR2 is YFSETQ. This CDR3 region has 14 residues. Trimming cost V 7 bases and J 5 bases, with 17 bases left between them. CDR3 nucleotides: TGCGCCAGCCAGAGACAGGATGTCGGAGATACGCAGTATTTT. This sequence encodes CASQRQDVGDTQYF. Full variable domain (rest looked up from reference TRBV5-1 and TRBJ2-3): KAGVTQTPRYLIKTRGQQVTLSCSPISGHRSVSWYQQTPGQGLQFLFEYFSETQRNKGNFPGRFSGRQFSNSRSEMNVSTLELGDSALYLCASQRQDVGDTQYFGPGTRLTVL.

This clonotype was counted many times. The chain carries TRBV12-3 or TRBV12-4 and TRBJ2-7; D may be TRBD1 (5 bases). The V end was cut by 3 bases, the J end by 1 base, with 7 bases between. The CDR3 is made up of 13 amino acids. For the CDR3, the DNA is TGTGCCAGCAGTTTGTACAGGTCCTACGAGCAGTACTTC. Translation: CASSLYRSYEQYF.

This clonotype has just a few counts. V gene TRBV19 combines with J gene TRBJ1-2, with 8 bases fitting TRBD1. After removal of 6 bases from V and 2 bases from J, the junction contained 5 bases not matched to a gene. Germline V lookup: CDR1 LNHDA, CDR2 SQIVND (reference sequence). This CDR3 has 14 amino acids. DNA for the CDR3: TGTGCCAGTAGGCAGGACAGGGTCAACTATGGCTACACCTTC. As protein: CASRQDRVNYGYTF.

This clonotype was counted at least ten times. The CDR3, as DNA: TGTGCCAGCAGCTTAGCAGGGGCAAATGAGCAGTTCTTC. This sequence encodes CASSLAGANEQFF. The gene calls are TRBV11-2 and TRBJ2-1; D perhaps matches TRBD1 (6 bases). The CDR3 loop spans 13 amino acids. Trimming stripped 1 base from V and 7 bases from J, with 8 bases between. Germline CDR1 and CDR2: SGHAT and FQNNGV.

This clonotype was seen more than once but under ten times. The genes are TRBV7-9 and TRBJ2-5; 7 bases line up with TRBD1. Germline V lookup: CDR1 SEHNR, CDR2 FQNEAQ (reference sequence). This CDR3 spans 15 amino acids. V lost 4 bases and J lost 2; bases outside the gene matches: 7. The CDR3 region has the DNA TGTGCCAGCAGCTCCCACAGGGGTTATCAAGAGACCCAGTACTTC. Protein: CASSSHRGYQETQYF.

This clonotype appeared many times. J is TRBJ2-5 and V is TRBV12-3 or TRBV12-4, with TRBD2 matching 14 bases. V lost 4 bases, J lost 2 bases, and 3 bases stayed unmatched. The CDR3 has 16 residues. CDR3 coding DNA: TGTGCCAGCAGTTATGGACTAGCGGGGGGACAAGAGACCCAGTACTTC. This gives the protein CASSYGLAGGQETQYF.

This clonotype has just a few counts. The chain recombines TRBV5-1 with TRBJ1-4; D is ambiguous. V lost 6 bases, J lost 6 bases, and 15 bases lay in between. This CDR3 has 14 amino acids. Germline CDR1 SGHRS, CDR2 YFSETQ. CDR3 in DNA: TGCGCCAGCAAAGAGGGAACGGACTATGAAAAACTGTTTTTT. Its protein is CASKEGTDYEKLFF.

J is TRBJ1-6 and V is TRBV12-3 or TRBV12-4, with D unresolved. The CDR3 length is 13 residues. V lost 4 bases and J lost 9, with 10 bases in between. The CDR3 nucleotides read TGTGCCAGCAGTTATAAGAATGCTTCACCCCTCCACTTT. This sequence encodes CASSYKNASPLHF.